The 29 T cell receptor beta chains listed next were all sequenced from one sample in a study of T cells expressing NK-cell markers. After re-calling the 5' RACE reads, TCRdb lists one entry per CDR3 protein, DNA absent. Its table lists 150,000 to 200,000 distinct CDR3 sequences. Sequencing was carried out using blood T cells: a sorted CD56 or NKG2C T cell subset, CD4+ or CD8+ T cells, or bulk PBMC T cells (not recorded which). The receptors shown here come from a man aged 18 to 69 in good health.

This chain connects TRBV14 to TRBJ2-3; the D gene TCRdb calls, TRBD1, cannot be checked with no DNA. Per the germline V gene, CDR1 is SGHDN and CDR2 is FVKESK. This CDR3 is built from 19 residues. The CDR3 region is CASSAQRNNDPHRLDTQYF.

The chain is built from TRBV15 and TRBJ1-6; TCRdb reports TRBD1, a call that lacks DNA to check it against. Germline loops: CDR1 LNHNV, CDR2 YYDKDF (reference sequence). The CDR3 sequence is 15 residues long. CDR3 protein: CATSRDRESYSPLHF. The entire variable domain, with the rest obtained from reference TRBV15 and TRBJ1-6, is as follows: DAMVIQNPRYQVTQFGKPVTLSCSQTLNHNVMYWYQQKSSQAPKLLFHYYDKDFNNEADTPDNFQSRRPNTSFCFLDIRSPGLGDTAMYLCATSRDRESYSPLHFGNGTRLTVT.

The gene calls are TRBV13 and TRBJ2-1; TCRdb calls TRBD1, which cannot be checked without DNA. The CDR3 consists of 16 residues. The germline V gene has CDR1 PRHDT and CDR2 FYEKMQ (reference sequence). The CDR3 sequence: CASSPPRGGPYNEQFF. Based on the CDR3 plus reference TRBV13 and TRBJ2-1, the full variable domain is AAGVIQSPRHLIKEKRETATLKCYPIPRHDTVYWYQQGPGQDPQFLISFYEKMQSDKGSIPDRFSAQQFSDYHSELNMSSLELGDSALYFCASSPPRGGPYNEQFFGPGTRLTVL.

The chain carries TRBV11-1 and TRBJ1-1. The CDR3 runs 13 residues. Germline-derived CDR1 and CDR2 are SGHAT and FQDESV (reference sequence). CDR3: CASSLGRNTEAFF.

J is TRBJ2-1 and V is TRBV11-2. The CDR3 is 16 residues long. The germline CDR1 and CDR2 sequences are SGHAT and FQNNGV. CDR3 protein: CASSFNGPTLYNEQFF.

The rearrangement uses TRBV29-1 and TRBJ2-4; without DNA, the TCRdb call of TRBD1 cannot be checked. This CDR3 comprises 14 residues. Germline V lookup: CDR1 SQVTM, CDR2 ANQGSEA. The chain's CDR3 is CSVKSQGPKNIQYF.

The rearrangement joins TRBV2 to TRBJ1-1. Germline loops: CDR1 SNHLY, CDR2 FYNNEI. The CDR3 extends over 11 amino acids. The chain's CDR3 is CASRDLTEAFF. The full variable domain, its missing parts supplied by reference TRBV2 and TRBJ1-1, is EPEVTQTPSHQVTQMGQEVILRCVPISNHLYFYWYRQILGQKVEFLVSFYNNEISEKSEIFDDQFSVERPDGSNFTLKIRSTKLEDSAMYFCASRDLTEAFFGQGTRLTVV.

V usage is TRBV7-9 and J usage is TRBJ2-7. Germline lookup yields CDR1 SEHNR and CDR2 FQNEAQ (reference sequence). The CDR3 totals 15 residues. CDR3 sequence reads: CASSQSNIGAYEQYF.

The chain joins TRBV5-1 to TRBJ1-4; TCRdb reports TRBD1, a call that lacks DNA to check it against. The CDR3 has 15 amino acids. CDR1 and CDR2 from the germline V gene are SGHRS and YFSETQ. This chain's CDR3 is CASSLRTGGYEKLFF.

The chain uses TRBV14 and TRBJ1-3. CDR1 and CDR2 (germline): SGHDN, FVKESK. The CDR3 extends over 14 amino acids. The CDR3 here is CASSQRGGRNTIYF.

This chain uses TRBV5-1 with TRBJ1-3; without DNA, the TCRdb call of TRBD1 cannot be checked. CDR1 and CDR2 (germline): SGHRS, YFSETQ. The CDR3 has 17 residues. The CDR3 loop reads CASSRPRTQGSGNTIYF.

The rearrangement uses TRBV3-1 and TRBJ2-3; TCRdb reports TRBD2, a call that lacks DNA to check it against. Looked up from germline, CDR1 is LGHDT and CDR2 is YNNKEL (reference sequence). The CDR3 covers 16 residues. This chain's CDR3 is CASSPSGGNPTDTQYF.

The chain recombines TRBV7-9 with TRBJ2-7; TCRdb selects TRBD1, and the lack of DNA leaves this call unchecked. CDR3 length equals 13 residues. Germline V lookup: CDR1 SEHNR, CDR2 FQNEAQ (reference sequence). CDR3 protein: CASSLGGGLEQYF.

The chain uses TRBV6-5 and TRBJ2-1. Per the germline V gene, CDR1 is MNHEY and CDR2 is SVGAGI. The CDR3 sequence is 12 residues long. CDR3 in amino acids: CASSYSGNEQFF.

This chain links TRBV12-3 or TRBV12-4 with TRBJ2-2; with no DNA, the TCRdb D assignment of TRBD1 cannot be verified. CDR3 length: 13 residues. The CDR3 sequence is CASRTQGRELFFF.

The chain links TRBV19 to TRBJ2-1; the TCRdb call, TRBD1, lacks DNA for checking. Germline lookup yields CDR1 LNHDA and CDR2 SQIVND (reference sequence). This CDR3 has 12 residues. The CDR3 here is CASSPLGEEQFF.

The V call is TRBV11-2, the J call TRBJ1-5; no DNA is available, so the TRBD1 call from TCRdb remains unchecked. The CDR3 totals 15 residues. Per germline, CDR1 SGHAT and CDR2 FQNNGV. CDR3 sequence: CASSDEQGITQPQHF.

The CDR3 reads CASSLKGPASEQYF. The V gene is TRBV7-3, the J gene TRBJ2-7; the TCRdb D gene call, TRBD1, has no DNA to confirm it. The length of the CDR3 is 14 residues. Germline V gene data show CDR1 as SGHTA and CDR2 as FQGTGA.

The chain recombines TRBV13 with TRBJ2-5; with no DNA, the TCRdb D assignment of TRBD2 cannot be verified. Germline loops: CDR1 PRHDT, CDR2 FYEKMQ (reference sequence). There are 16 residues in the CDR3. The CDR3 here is CASSPGTSGGQETQYF.

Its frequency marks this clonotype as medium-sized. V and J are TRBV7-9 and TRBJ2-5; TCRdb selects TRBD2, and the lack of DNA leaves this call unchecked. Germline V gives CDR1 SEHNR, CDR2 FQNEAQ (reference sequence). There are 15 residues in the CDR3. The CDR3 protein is CASSSTLLGQETQYF.

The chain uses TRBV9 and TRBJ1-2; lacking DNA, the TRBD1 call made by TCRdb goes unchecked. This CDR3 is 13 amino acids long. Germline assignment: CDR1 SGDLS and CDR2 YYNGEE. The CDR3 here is CASSVGDRDGYTF.

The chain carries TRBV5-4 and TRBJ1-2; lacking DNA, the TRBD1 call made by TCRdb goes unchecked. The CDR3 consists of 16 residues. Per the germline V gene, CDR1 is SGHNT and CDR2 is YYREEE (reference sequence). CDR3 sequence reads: CASSDAGDALGYGYTF. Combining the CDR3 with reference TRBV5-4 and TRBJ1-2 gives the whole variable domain ETGVTQSPTHLIKTRGQQVTLRCSSQSGHNTVSWYQQALGQGPQFIFQYYREEENGRGNFPPRFSGLQFPNYSSELNVNALELDDSALYLCASSDAGDALGYGYTFGSGTRLTVV.

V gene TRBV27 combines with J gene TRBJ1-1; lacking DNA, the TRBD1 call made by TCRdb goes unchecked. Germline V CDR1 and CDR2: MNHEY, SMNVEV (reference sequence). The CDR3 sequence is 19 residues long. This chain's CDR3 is CASSIPTPGQGQWNTEAFF.

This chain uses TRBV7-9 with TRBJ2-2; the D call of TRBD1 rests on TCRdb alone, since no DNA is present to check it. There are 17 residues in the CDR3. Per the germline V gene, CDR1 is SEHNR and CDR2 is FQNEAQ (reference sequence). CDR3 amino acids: CASSSSGGTVNTGELFF.

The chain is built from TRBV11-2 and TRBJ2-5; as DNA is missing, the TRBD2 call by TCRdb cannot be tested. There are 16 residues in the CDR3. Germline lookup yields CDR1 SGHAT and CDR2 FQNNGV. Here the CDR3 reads CASSFIRLAGSETQYF. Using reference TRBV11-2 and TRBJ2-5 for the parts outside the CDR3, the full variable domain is EAGVAQSPRYKIIEKRQSVAFWCNPISGHATLYWYQQILGQGPKLLIQFQNNGVVDDSQLPKDRFSAERLKGVDSTLKIQPAKLEDSAVYLCASSFIRLAGSETQYFGPGTRLLVL.

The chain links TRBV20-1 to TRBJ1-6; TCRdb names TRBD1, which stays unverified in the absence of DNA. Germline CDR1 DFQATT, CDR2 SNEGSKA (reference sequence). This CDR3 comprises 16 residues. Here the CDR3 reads CSARDLHREESSPLHF.

CDR3 amino acids: CASSPSGDQGHSPLHF. This chain links TRBV13 with TRBJ1-6; TCRdb calls TRBD1, which cannot be checked without DNA. Per the germline V gene, CDR1 is PRHDT and CDR2 is FYEKMQ (reference sequence). The CDR3 is 16 residues long.

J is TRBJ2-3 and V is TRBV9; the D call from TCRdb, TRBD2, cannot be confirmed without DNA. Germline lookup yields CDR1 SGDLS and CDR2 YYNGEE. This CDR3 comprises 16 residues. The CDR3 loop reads CASSPNLAGGTDTQYF.

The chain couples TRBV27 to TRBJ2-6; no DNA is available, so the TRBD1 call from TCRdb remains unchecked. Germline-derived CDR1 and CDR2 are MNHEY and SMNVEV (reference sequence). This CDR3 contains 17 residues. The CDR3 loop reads CASSGQGGDSGANVLTF.